This is a list of T cell receptor beta chains from one sample in a study of T cell responses to AZD1222 COVID-19 vaccine. Produced via immunoSEQ multiplex PCR; TCRdb's table is partial and in-frame only. The table lists about 120,000 clones, roughly 88% of them singletons. The sample in question was peripheral blood, obtained on day 0 of AZD1222 vaccination. The receptors derive from an adult in good health. The CDR3 runs from the conserved cysteine through the conserved F or W. Fields, in order: J gene, clone size, D gene, V gene, CDR3 DNA, CDR3 protein. The D gene is left open where the match is weak. The size field is filled for only some rows; it gives once, few, many or a size class.

>TRBJ1-1|NA|NA|TRBV6-5
TGTGCCAGCAGTTACTCGACTGCCCATGAAGCTTTCTTT
CASSYSTAHEAFF
>TRBJ2-7|NA|TRBD1|TRBV15
TGTGCCACCAGCAGAGAGGACAGGGATTCACGCGAGCAGTACTTC
CATSREDRDSREQYF
>TRBJ1-5|NA|TRBD1|TRBV27
TGTGCCAGCAGTTTACAGGGGGGTCTAATGAGCAATCAGCCCCAGCATTTT
CASSLQGGLMSNQPQHF
>TRBJ2-7|NA|TRBD1|TRBV7-8
TGTGCCAGCAGCTTAGGGACAGGGCGTTACGAGCAGTACTTC
CASSLGTGRYEQYF
>TRBJ2-1|NA|TRBD2|TRBV6-2/TRBV6-3
TGTGCCAGCAGTTACTCGGTCGGGAGGGCCAGTAATGAGCAGTTCTTC
CASSYSVGRASNEQFF
>TRBJ1-6|NA|NA|TRBV7-2
TGTGCCAGCAGCCAGGGTGAGCCCCTCCACTTT
CASSQGEPLHF
>TRBJ1-6|NA|NA|TRBV5-1
TGCGCCAGCAGCTTCGGCGAATCCCTTAATAATTCACCCCTCCACTTT
CASSFGESLNNSPLHF
>TRBJ2-4|NA|TRBD2|TRBV12-3/TRBV12-4
TGTGCCAGCACCCCCTCCGGGGGGGGCATTCAGTACTTC
CASTPSGGGIQYF
>TRBJ1-5|NA|TRBD1|TRBV7-9
TGTGCCAGCAGCACCGAACAGGGGACCCAGCATTTT
CASSTEQGTQHF
>TRBJ2-7|once|TRBD1|TRBV27
TGTGCCAGCAGTCGCTCCGGGACAGGGACCCCCTACGAGCAGTACTTC
CASSRSGTGTPYEQYF
>TRBJ2-7|few|TRBD1|TRBV5-4
TGTGCCAGCAGCCAACAGGGGGCTGACGAGCAGTACTTC
CASSQQGADEQYF
>TRBJ1-3|NA|TRBD1|TRBV9
TGTGCCAGCAGCGTATCTCAGGGGGCGGGAGGAAACACCATATATTTT
CASSVSQGAGGNTIYF
>TRBJ2-1|few|TRBD2|TRBV7-3
TGTGCCAGCAGCTTAGAGGGACTAGCGGGGGACAATGAGCAGTTCTTC
CASSLEGLAGDNEQFF